This T cell receptor (beta chain) was retrieved from a study of cytomegalovirus exposure and HLA in healthy donors. Study-level results: Upon later analysis, HLA-associated TCR beta chains proved more clonally expanded than other, equally common chains.

Primers included in the PCR were 60 Vbeta and 13 Jbeta primers. The table came from immunoSEQ multiplex PCR; TCRdb's copy has only in-frame clones and leaves some out. The sample shows over 110,000 clones, roughly four fifths of them seen only once. Note on this clone: Its antigen is not identified.

V lost 2 bases to trimming and J lost 4 bases, with 11 bases between them. CDR1 and CDR2 (germline): SNHLY, FYNNEI. The CDR3 has 14 residues. J is TRBJ1-2 and V is TRBV2; D possibly corresponds to TRBD1 (6 bases). The sequence was collected from a male donor in good health and CMV-seronegative. The sequencing sample was made of PBMCs. The CDR3 bases are TGTGCCAGCAGTGAAAGGACAGCTCGCTATGGCTACACCTTC. Translating it yields CASSERTARYGYTF.